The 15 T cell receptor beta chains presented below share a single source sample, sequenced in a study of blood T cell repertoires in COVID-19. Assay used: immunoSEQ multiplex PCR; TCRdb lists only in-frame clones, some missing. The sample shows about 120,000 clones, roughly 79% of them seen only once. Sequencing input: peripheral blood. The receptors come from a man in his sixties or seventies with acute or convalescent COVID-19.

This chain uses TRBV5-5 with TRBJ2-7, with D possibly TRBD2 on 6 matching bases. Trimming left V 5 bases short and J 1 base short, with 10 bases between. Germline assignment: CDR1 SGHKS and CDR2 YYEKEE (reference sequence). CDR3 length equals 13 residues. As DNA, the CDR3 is TGTGCCAGCAGTAGCGGACCGTCCTACGAGCAGTACTTC. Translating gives CASSSGPSYEQYF.

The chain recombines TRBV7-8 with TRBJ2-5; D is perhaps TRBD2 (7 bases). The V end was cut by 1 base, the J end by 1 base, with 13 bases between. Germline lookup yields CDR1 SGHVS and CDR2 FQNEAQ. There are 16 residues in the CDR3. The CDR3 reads CASSLEGGLPQETQYF. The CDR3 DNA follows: TGTGCCAGCAGCTTAGAGGGGGGGTTACCCCAAGAGACCCAGTACTTC.

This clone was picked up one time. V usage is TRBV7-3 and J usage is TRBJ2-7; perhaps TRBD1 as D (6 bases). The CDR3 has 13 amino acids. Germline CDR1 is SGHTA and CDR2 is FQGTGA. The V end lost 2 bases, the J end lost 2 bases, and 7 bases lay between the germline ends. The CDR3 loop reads CASSLPGAYEQYF. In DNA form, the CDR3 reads TGTGCCAGCAGCTTACCAGGGGCCTACGAGCAGTACTTC. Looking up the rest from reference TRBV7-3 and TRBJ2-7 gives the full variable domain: GAGVSQTPSNKVTEKGKYVELRCDPISGHTALYWYRQSLGQGPEFLIYFQGTGAADDSGLPNDRFFAVRPEGSVSTLKIQRTERGDSAVYLCASSLPGAYEQYFGPGTRLTVT.

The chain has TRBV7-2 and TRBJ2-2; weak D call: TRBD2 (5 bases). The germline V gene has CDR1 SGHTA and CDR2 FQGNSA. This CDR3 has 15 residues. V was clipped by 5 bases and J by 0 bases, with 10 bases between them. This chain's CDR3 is CASSPPGTNTGELFF. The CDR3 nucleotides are TGTGCCAGCAGCCCCCCCGGGACGAACACCGGGGAGCTGTTTTTT.

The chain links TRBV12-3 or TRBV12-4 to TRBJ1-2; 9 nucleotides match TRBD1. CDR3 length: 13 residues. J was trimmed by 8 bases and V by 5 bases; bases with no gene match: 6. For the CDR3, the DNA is TGTGCCAGCAGTCTGGGACAGGGTGGGGGCTACACCTTC. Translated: CASSLGQGGGYTF.

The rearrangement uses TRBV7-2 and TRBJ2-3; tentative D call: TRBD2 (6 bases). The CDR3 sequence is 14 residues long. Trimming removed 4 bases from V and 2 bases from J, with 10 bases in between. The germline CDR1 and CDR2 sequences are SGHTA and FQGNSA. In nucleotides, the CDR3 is TGTGCCAGCAGCTGGAGGGAACTCACAGATACGCAGTATTTT. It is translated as CASSWRELTDTQYF.

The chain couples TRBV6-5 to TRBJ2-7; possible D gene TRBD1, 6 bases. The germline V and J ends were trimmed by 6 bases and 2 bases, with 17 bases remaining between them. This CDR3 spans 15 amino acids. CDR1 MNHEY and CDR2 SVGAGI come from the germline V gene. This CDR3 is CASSPDSSTTYEQYF. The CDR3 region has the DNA TGTGCCAGCAGCCCGGACAGTTCGACCACCTACGAGCAGTACTTC.

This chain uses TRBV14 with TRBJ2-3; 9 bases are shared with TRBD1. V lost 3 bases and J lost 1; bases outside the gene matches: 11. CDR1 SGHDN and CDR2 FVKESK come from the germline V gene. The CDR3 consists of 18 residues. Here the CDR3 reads CASSQRTGTGSRTDTQYF. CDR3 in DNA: TGTGCCAGCAGCCAGAGAACCGGGACAGGGAGCCGCACAGATACGCAGTATTTT.

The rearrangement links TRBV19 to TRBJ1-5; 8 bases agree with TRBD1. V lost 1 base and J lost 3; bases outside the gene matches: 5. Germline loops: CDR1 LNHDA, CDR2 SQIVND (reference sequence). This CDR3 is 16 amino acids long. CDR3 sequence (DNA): TGTGCCAGTAGTATAGTGACAGGGGTTGTCAATCAGCCCCAGCATTTT. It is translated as CASSIVTGVVNQPQHF.

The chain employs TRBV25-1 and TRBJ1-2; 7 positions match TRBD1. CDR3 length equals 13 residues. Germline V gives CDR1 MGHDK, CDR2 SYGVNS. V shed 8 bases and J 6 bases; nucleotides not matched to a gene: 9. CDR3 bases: TGTGCCAGCCAGCAAAACAGGGGTAATGGCTACACCTTC. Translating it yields CASQQNRGNGYTF.

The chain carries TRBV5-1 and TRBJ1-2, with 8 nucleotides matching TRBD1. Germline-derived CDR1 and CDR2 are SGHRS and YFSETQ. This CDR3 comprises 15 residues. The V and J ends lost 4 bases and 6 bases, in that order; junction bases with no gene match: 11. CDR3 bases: TGCGCCAGCAGCCCCAGGACAGGGACAACGAATGGCTACACCTTC. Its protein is CASSPRTGTTNGYTF.

The CDR3 spells CASSQDFRSPLHF. The CDR3 DNA reads as TGTGCCAGCAGCCAAGACTTCCGGTCACCCCTCCACTTT. This sequence joins TRBV3-1 (or the pseudogene TRBV3-2) and TRBJ1-6; no firm D call. The germline V gene has CDR1 LGHDT and CDR2 YNNKEL (reference sequence). Trimming cost V 0 bases and J 10 bases, with 7 bases left between them. The CDR3 extends over 13 amino acids.

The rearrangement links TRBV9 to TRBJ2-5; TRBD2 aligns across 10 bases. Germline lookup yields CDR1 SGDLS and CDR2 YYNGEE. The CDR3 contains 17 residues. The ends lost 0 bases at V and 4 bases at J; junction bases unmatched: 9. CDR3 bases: TGTGCCAGCAGCGTAGGCCAGCGGGGGGGCTCGGGAGAGACCCAGTACTTC. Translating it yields CASSVGQRGGSGETQYF.

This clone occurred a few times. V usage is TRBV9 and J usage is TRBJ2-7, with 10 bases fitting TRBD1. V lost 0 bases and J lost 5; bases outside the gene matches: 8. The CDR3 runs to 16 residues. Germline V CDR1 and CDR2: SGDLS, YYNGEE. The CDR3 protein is CASSVVAGQGQNEQYF. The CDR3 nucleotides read TGTGCCAGCAGCGTAGTTGCGGGACAGGGGCAAAACGAGCAGTACTTC.

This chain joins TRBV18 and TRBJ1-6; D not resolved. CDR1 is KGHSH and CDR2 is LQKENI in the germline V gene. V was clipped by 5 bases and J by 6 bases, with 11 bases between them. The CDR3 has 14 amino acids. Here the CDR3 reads CASSSGWGNSPLHF. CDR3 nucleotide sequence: TGTGCCAGCTCAAGCGGCTGGGGTAATTCACCCCTCCACTTT.